What follows is one TCR beta chain and its context. The entry originates in a study of T-cell reconstitution after alpha-beta-depleted transplantation in children. From germline, CDR1 is SNHLY and CDR2 FYNNEI. V was cut by 4 bases and J by 1 base, with 4 bases left in between. This CDR3 has 13 amino acids. Unique molecular identifiers featured in how the TCRbeta library was prepared. MiXCR was run by TCRdb on the PCR reads, yielding one entry per CDR3 protein. Here the sample spans roughly 500,000 distinct CDR3 sequences, 32% being singletons. The sample consisted of PBMCs from the stem cell graft donor, taken from the stem cell graft. This sequence was found in a human donor who donated a stem cell graft to a child with aplastic anemia. V gene TRBV2 combines with J gene TRBJ2-2; D call uncertain. This chain's CDR3 is CASSGQNTGELFF. In DNA, the CDR3 is TGTGCCAGCAGTGGGCAGAACACCGGGGAGCTGTTTTTT.